This is a list of T cell receptor beta chains from one sample in a study of T-cell memory formation after mild COVID-19. TCRdb independently ran MiXCR on the 5' RACE reads; one entry per CDR3 protein. The table has roughly 200,000 distinct CDR3 sequences, more than 15% seen once. The source material was PBMCs or a T cell subset sorted from them (not recorded which). These receptors originate from an adult woman who had mild COVID-19 (a few samples of this study predate the infection). Cell type and time point are not known. Both conserved end residues are part of each CDR3. A D gene is named only where the DNA matches it firmly. For some rows the clone size is stated as once, few or many, or as a class when expanded; others skip it.

>NA|NA|TRBV12-5|TRBJ2-5
TGTGCTAGTGGTTTTGGGGGAGTGGAGACCCAGTACTTC
CASGFGGVETQYF
>NA|few|TRBV6-5|TRBJ2-7
TGTGCCAGCAGTTACTCTACTGTCAGTACCTACGAGCAGTACTTC
CASSYSTVSTYEQYF
>TRBD1|NA|TRBV12-3/TRBV12-4|TRBJ2-3
TGTGCCAGCAGTTTTGGAGGACAGGGGGCAAATACGCAGTATTTT
CASSFGGQGANTQYF
>NA|NA|TRBV20-1|TRBJ2-3
TGCAGTGCTCCAAACAGCCTTAGCACAGATACGCAGTATTTT
CSAPNSLSTDTQYF
>TRBD2|NA|TRBV5-5|TRBJ2-1
TGTGCCAGCAGTTTGGCTAGCGGGTCCAGCTCCTACAATGAGCAGTTCTTC
CASSLASGSSSYNEQFF
>NA|NA|TRBV18|TRBJ1-1
TGTGCCAGCTCAACAGACATGAACACTGAAGCTTTCTTT
CASSTDMNTEAFF
>NA|NA|TRBV28|TRBJ2-5
TGTGCCAGCAGTTTGCCCCCAGGGGAGACCCAGTACTTC
CASSLPPGETQYF
>TRBD1|NA|TRBV15|TRBJ2-7
TGTGCCACCAGCAGAGATCAGTGGACAGGGGGCGAGCAGTACTTC
CATSRDQWTGGEQYF
>NA|NA|TRBV12-3/TRBV12-4|TRBJ1-2
TGTGCCAGCAGTTTAGGGGGGGGCCTAAACTATGGCTACACCTTC
CASSLGGGLNYGYTF
>NA|few|TRBV24-1|TRBJ2-1
TGTGCCACCAGTGACGGGAGTTTATACAATGAGCAGTTCTTC
CATSDGSLYNEQFF
>TRBD1|NA|TRBV20-1|TRBJ1-6
TGCAGTGCTAGAGGCAGGGGACAGGGTAATTCACCCCTCCACTTT
CSARGRGQGNSPLHF
>NA|few|TRBV5-1|TRBJ2-1
TGCGCCAGCAGCCGAGGGGGTAACAATGAGCAGTTCTTC
CASSRGGNNEQFF
>TRBD2|NA|TRBV4-2|TRBJ2-5
TGTGCCAGCAGCCAAGAACTGGCTAGCGGGGTGTGGGCCCAGTACTTC
CASSQELASGVWAQYF
>NA|NA|TRBV20-1|TRBJ2-3
TGCGGGATGGTATCGACCCCCACAGATACGCAGTATTTT
CGMVSTPTDTQYF
>NA|NA|TRBV24-1|TRBJ1-2
TGCGCACCGGGGGGGCCTGATGGCTACACCTTC
CAPGGPDGYTF
>NA|NA|TRBV15|TRBJ2-5
TGTGCCACCAGCAGAGATCAGGGGAGTCAAGAGACCCAGTACTTC
CATSRDQGSQETQYF
>NA|NA|TRBV20-1|TRBJ1-1
TGCAGTGCTAGAGCGGGCCCGGCAGGGACTGAAGCTTTCTTT
CSARAGPAGTEAFF
>TRBD1|NA|TRBV24-1|TRBJ2-4
TGTGCCACCAGTGATCCTCGGCAGGGGGAAAACATTCAGTACTTC
CATSDPRQGENIQYF
>NA|many|TRBV7-2|TRBJ2-1
TGTGCCAGCAGCTTAGAACTAGCCGGGCGGGAGCAGTTCTTC
CASSLELAGREQFF
>TRBD2|NA|TRBV4-2|TRBJ2-1
TGTGCCAGCAGCCAAGATGCGAGCGGGGGGGCCAATGAGCAGTTCTTC
CASSQDASGGANEQFF
>TRBD1|few|TRBV7-3|TRBJ1-1
TGTGCCAGCAGCTTAATGTGGGACAGTGGTTTCACTGAAGCTTTCTTT
CASSLMWDSGFTEAFF